Each of the 20 T cell receptor beta chains below was sequenced from the same sample in a study of TIL therapy for anti-PD-1-resistant metastatic lung cancer. The time point: pre-treatment sample, taken before nivolumab and TIL therapy. Sequencing used immunoSEQ v3. The method was immunoSEQ multiplex PCR; TCRdb's version includes in-frame clones alone and lacks a portion of them. The repertoire holds tens of thousands of clones, with around 80% as singletons. Sequenced material: blood, taken at baseline. These receptors were taken from a woman between 25 and 85 years old with non-small cell lung cancer.

This chain uses TRBV19 with TRBJ1-5; 7 positions agree with TRBD1. Germline CDR1 LNHDA, CDR2 SQIVND (reference sequence). After removal of 6 bases from V and 3 bases from J, the junction contained 11 bases not matched to a gene. The CDR3 loop spans 16 amino acids. CDR3 sequence reads: CASSYTGVSPNQPQHF. In DNA, the CDR3 is TGTGCCAGTAGCTACACAGGGGTTTCCCCCAATCAGCCCCAGCATTTT.

The chain recombines TRBV21-1 with TRBJ1-1. TRBV21-1 is an annotated pseudogene. The CDR3 consists of 18 residues. CDR3 residues: CASSYPGESGGTRTEAFF. The CDR3 nucleotides read TGTGCCAGCAGCTATCCTGGAGAATCCGGGGGGACCCGCACTGAAGCTTTCTTT.

The chain couples TRBV30 to TRBJ1-5, with 10 bases matching TRBD1. Trimming at V came to 3 bases and at J to 4 bases, leaving 6 bases not matched to a gene. Germline-derived CDR1 and CDR2 are GTSNPN and SVGIG (reference sequence). The CDR3 contains 15 residues. CDR3 coding DNA: TGTGCCTGGAGCGCCCGGGGACAGGGGAATCAGCCCCAGCATTTT. Translated: CAWSARGQGNQPQHF.

The V and J genes are TRBV19 and TRBJ2-7, with 8 bases that match TRBD1. This CDR3 contains 15 residues. The germline gives CDR1 LNHDA, CDR2 SQIVND (reference sequence). The J segment lost 4 bases and the V segment lost 4 bases, leaving 9 bases of the junction unmatched. DNA of the CDR3: TGTGCCAGTAGTAACCCCTCAGGGGGCAGGTACGAGCAGTACTTC. This gives the protein CASSNPSGGRYEQYF.

The chain recombines TRBV7-9 with TRBJ1-1; 7 bases line up with TRBD1. With V trimmed by 4 bases and J by 2 bases, 4 bases remained unmatched. The CDR3 is 14 amino acids. Per the germline V gene, CDR1 is SEHNR and CDR2 is FQNEAQ (reference sequence). The CDR3 sequence: CASSWGQYNTEAFF. CDR3 nucleotide sequence: TGTGCCAGCAGCTGGGGACAGTATAACACTGAAGCTTTCTTT.

The chain carries TRBV7-2 and TRBJ1-5; 9 bases line up with TRBD1. The germline CDR1 and CDR2 sequences are SGHTA and FQGNSA. J was trimmed by 7 bases and V by 4 bases; bases with no gene match: 8. CDR3 length: 15 amino acids. The CDR3 here is CASSSVGTGLQPQHF. Here the CDR3 DNA reads TGTGCCAGCAGCTCTGTGGGGACAGGGTTGCAGCCCCAGCATTTT.

This chain uses TRBV6-5 with TRBJ2-7; 11 bases match TRBD1. J lost 4 bases, V lost 4 bases, and 6 bases had no gene match. The CDR3 consists of 15 residues. Germline V gene lookup returns CDR1 MNHEY and CDR2 SVGAGI. The CDR3 nucleotides read TGTGCCAGCAGTTTAGGGGACAGGGGGTCGTACGAGCAGTACTTC. Translating it yields CASSLGDRGSYEQYF.

This chain connects TRBV15 to TRBJ2-3, with D perhaps TRBD2 (6 bases). The CDR3 is 14 residues long. Germline loops: CDR1 LNHNV, CDR2 YYDKDF (reference sequence). Trimming shortened V by 5 bases and J by 8 bases, and 17 bases separated the two germline ends. DNA of the CDR3: TGTGCCACCAGCCCTCGCCCCGGGGGAGGTACGCAGTATTTT. This encodes CATSPRPGGGTQYF.

The V gene is TRBV7-2, the J gene TRBJ1-5; weak D call: TRBD1 (5 bases). Trimming took off 1 base at V and 10 bases at J, with 23 bases between the two ends. The CDR3 totals 17 residues. Looked up from germline, CDR1 is SGHTA and CDR2 is FQGNSA. Written as DNA, the CDR3 is TGTGCCAGCAGCTTAGGGGGGGGAGGGTCCCTTCATGAACCCCAGCATTTT. It translates to CASSLGGGGSLHEPQHF.

The genes are TRBV23-1 and TRBJ1-5, with 12 positions matching TRBD1. TRBV23-1 is filed as an ORF, its function uncertain. This CDR3 is 14 amino acids long. The ends lost 10 bases at V and 4 bases at J; junction bases unmatched: 5. CDR3 nucleotides: TGCGCCAATTTGGGACAGGGGGCGAATCAGCCCCAGCATTTT. It codes for CANLGQGANQPQHF.

This sequence joins TRBV5-1 and TRBJ1-1; 8 nucleotides line up with TRBD1. This CDR3 is 14 amino acids long. J lost 6 bases, V lost 5 bases, and 9 bases had no gene match. CDR1 SGHRS and CDR2 YFSETQ come from the germline V gene. CDR3 coding DNA: TGCGCCAGCAGACTGACAGGGGCAATCCCTGAAGCTTTCTTT. This encodes CASRLTGAIPEAFF.

The sample holds one count of this clone. V gene TRBV13 combines with J gene TRBJ2-7, with 8 bases identical to TRBD2. CDR3 length equals 15 residues. Per the germline V gene, CDR1 is PRHDT and CDR2 is FYEKMQ (reference sequence). With 4 bases clipped from V and 3 bases from J, the junction kept 8 bases outside the gene matches. As DNA, the CDR3 is TGTGCCAGCAGCTCTCCGGGACTAGGGGACTACGAGCAGTACTTC. Protein: CASSSPGLGDYEQYF.

CDR3 in amino acids: CARPLLLRGEETQYF. In DNA form, the CDR3 reads TGTGCCAGACCCCTCCTATTGAGAGGAGAAGAGACCCAGTACTTC. This chain uses TRBV6-1 with TRBJ2-5, with D hard to call. V lost 9 bases and J 3 bases, leaving 20 bases between the germline ends. The CDR3 length is 15 residues. In germline, CDR1 is MNHNS, CDR2 SASEGT.

In nucleotides, the CDR3 is TGCGCCAGCAGCTTGGAGGCGGCAGCGAACACCGGGGAGCTGTTTTTT. Its translation is CASSLEAAANTGELFF. The chain combines TRBV5-1 with TRBJ2-2, with D hard to call. Between the trimmed V and J ends, which lost 0 bases and 0 bases, there was a span of 9 bases. The CDR3 is 16 amino acids. CDR1 is SGHRS and CDR2 is YFSETQ in the germline V gene.

The chain is built from TRBV19 and TRBJ2-7; the match to TRBD1 covers 8 bases. Germline values: CDR1 LNHDA, CDR2 SQIVND (reference sequence). After removal of 4 bases from V and 2 bases from J, the junction contained 7 bases not matched to a gene. CDR3 length equals 15 residues. This CDR3 reads CASSKTGGMTYEQYF. The DNA of the CDR3 is TGTGCCAGTAGTAAAACAGGGGGAATGACCTACGAGCAGTACTTC.

V and J are TRBV10-3 and TRBJ2-7; 7 positions match TRBD1. The CDR3 has 12 amino acids. Germline CDR1 and CDR2: ENHRY and SYGVKD. The V and J ends lost 8 bases and 4 bases, in that order; junction bases with no gene match: 5. CDR3 sequence: CAIGRQGYEQYF. The CDR3 nucleotides are TGTGCCATCGGAAGACAGGGTTACGAGCAGTACTTC.

The chain is built from TRBV6-5 and TRBJ1-4; no definite D call. The germline gives CDR1 MNHEY, CDR2 SVGAGI. The CDR3 sequence is 13 residues long. V lost 0 bases, J lost 8 bases, and 7 bases lay in between. CDR3 nucleotide sequence: TGTGCCAGCAGTTACTCGACCCGGGAAAAACTGTTTTTT. Residues: CASSYSTREKLFF.

The chain employs TRBV28 and TRBJ2-7; 10 nucleotides match TRBD2. The length of the CDR3 is 14 residues. CDR1 MDHEN and CDR2 SYDVKM come from the germline V gene. The CDR3 DNA follows: TGTGTCTCCGCGGCGGCTAGCGGGAGCCACGAGCAGTACTTC. It specifies CVSAAASGSHEQYF. Drawing the rest from reference TRBV28 and TRBJ2-7, the complete variable domain is DVKVTQSSRYLVKRTGEKVFLECVQDMDHENMFWYRQDPGLGLRLIYFSYDVKMKEKGDIPEGYSVSREKKERFSLILESASTNQTSMYLCVSAAASGSHEQYFGPGTRLTVT.

V gene TRBV5-4 combines with J gene TRBJ2-6; tentatively, D is TRBD1 (7 bases). There are 17 residues in the CDR3. V lost 3 bases and J 4 bases, leaving 17 bases between the germline ends. Germline V gives CDR1 SGHNT, CDR2 YYREEE (reference sequence). The CDR3 coding sequence is TGTGCCAGCAGCTCAGGGGGGCTCCGTTGGGGGGCCAACGTCCTGACTTTC. Translated, it gives CASSSGGLRWGANVLTF.

The genes are TRBV10-2 and TRBJ1-1; no clear D. V lost 4 bases to trimming and J lost 2 bases, with 11 bases between them. The germline gives CDR1 WSHSY, CDR2 SAAADI. The CDR3 runs 14 residues. CDR3: CASSGAGSNTEAFF. DNA for the CDR3: TGCGCCAGCAGTGGCGCAGGTAGTAACACTGAAGCTTTCTTT.